This T cell receptor (beta chain) originates from a study of T cells after yellow fever vaccination. In its sample, this clonotype was seen many times. TCRdb recomputed calls from the 5' RACE reads with MiXCR, one row per CDR3 protein. The sample has roughly 100,000 distinct CDR3 sequences, 8% to 10% seen once. The CDR3 extends over 15 amino acids. Looked up from germline, CDR1 is SGHTA and CDR2 is FQGNSA. The V and J ends lost 5 bases and 4 bases, in that order; junction bases with no gene match: 8. The sequence derives from a man aged 18-30 years who received the YFV17D yellow fever vaccine. The sample was CD8+ T cells not binding an NS4B(214-222) dextramer, sorted from PBMCs, taken roughly 15 days after the first yellow fever vaccination. The gene calls are TRBV7-2 and TRBJ1-5; TRBD1 matches 7 bases. Here the CDR3 DNA reads TGTGCCAGCAGCCCTAGTCGGGACAGAAATCAGCCCCAGCATTTT. This translates into CASSPSRDRNQPQHF.